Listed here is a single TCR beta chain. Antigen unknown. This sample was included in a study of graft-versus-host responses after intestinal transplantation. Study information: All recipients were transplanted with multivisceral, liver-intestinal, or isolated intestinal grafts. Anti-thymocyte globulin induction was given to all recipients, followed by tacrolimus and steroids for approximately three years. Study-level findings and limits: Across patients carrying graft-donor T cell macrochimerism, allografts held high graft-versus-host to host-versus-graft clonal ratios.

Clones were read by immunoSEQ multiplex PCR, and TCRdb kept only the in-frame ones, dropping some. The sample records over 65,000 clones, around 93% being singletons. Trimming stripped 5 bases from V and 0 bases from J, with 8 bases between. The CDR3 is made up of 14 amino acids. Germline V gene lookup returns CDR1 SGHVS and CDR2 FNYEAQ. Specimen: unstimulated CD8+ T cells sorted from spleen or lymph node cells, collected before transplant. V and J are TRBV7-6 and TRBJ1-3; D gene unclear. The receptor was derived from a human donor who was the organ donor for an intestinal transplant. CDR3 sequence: CASSPRSSGNTIYF. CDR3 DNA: TGTGCCAGCAGCCCCAGGAGCTCTGGAAACACCATATATTTT.